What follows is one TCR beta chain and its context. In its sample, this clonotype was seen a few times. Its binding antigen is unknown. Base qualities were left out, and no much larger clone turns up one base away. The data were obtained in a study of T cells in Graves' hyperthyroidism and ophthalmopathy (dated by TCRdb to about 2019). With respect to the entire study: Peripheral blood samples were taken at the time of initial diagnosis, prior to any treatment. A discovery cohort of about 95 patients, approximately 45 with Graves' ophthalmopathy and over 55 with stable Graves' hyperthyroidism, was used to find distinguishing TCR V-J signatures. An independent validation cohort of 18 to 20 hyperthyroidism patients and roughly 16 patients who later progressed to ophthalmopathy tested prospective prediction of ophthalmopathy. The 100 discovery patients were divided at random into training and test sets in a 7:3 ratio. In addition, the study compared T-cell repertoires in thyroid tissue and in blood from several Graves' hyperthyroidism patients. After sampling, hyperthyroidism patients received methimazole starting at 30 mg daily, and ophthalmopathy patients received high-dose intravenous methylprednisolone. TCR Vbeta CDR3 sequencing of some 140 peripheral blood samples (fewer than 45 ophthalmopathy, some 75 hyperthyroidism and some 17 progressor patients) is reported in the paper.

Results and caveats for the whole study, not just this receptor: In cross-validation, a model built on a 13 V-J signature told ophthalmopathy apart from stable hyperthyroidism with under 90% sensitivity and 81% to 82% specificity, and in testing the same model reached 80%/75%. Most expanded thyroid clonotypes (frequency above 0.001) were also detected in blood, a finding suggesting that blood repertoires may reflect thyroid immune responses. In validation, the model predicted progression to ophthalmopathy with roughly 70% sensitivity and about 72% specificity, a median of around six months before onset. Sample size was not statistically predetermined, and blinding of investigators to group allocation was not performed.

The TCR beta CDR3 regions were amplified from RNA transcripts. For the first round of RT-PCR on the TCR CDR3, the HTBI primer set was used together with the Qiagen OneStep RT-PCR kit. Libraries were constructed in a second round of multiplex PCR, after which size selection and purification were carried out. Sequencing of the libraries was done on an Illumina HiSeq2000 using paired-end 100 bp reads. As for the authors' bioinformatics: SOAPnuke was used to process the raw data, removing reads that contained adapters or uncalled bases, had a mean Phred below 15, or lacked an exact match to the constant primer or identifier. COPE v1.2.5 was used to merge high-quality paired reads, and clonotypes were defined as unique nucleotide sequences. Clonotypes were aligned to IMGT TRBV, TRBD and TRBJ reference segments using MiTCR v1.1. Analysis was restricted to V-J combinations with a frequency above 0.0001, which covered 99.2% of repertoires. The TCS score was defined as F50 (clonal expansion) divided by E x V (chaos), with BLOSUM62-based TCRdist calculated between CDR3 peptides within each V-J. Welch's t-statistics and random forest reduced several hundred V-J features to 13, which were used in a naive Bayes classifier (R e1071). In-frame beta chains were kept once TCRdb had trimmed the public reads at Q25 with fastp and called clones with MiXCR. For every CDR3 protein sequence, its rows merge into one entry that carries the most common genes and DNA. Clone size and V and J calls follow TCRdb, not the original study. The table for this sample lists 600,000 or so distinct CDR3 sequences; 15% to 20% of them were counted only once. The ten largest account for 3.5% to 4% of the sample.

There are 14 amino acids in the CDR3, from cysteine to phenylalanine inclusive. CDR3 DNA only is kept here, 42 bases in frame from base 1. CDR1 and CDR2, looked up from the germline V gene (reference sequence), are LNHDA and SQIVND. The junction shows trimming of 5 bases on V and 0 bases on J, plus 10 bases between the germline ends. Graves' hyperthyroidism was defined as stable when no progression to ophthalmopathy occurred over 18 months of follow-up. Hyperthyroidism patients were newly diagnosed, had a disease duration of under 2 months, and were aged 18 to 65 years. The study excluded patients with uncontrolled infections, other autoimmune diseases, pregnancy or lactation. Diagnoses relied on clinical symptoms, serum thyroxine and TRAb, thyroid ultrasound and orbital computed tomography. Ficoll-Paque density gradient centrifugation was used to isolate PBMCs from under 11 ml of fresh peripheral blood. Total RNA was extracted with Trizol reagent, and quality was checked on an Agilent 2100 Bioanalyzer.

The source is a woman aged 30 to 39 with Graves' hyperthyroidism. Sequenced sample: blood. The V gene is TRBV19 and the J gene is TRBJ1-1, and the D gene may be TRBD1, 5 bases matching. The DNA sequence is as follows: TGTGCCAGTAGTTGGGGGGGAATGAACACTGAAGCTTTCTTT. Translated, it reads CASSWGGMNTEAFF.